A selection of T cell receptor beta chains follows, all from one sample in a study of shared clonotypes between healthy human individuals. Here immunoSEQ multiplex PCR was the method, and the copy in TCRdb shows in-frame clones only, minus some. The sample includes some 2,000,000 clones, approximately 95% of them seen just once. Sequencing was performed on naive CD4+ T cells sorted from blood. These receptors originate from a man between 18 and 29 years old in good health. Each CDR3 is given with its conserved first and last residue. A D gene is named only where the DNA matches it firmly. Size values are once, few and many counts, or a class for expanded clones, and some rows have none.

NA	TRBV28	NA	TRBJ1-6	CASTLGDSPLHF	TGTGCCAGCACCTTGGGGGATTCACCCCTCCACTTT
NA	TRBV27	NA	TRBJ2-1	CASSPLAANYNEQFF	TGTGCCAGCAGTCCCTTGGCGGCCAACTACAATGAGCAGTTCTTC
TRBD1	TRBV5-1	NA	TRBJ1-5	CASSLGDRGSNQPQHF	TGCGCCAGCAGCTTGGGCGACAGGGGCAGCAATCAGCCCCAGCATTTT
TRBD1	TRBV6-1	NA	TRBJ1-5	CASSEAGTGWQPQHF	TGTGCCAGCAGTGAAGCAGGGACAGGGTGGCAGCCCCAGCATTTT
TRBD1	TRBV7-2	NA	TRBJ1-1	CASRLQGVTTEAFF	TGTGCCAGCAGGCTTCAGGGGGTGACCACTGAAGCTTTCTTT
NA	TRBV6-6	NA	TRBJ2-7	CASIRREQPTYEQYF	TGTGCCAGCATACGGCGGGAACAGCCAACCTACGAGCAGTACTTC
TRBD2	TRBV10-1	NA	TRBJ2-1	CASRRALAEPTTIYNEQFF	TGCGCCAGCAGGCGGGCACTAGCGGAACCGACCACAATCTACAATGAGCAGTTCTTC
NA	TRBV19	once	TRBJ1-2	CASSIETGGVYGYTF	TGTGCCAGTAGTATAGAGACGGGAGGCGTCTATGGCTACACCTTC
NA	TRBV19	once	TRBJ1-4	CASSGGSGEKLFF	TGTGCCAGTAGTGGGGGGTCGGGCGAAAAACTGTTTTTT
NA	TRBV27	NA	TRBJ2-5	CASSLGQKYQETQYF	TGTGCCAGCAGTTTAGGACAAAAGTACCAAGAGACCCAGTACTTC
NA	TRBV11-2	NA	TRBJ1-1	CASSLEGPLEAFF	TGTGCCAGCAGCTTAGAGGGTCCCTTAGAAGCTTTCTTT
NA	TRBV29-1	NA	TRBJ1-2	CSVDRELGYGYTF	TGCAGCGTTGACAGGGAGTTAGGCTATGGCTACACCTTC
TRBD1	TRBV19	NA	TRBJ1-6	CASSMGQAGSPLHF	TGTGCCAGTAGTATGGGACAGGCGGGTTCACCCCTCCACTTT
NA	TRBV9	NA	TRBJ1-4	CASSPTGGEKLFF	TGTGCCAGCAGCCCGACCGGGGGTGAAAAACTGTTTTTT
TRBD1	TRBV10-3	NA	TRBJ2-1	CAISDPGQGFNEQFF	TGTGCCATCAGTGATCCGGGACAGGGCTTCAATGAGCAGTTCTTC
NA	TRBV2	once	TRBJ1-5	CASSVFTSQPQHF	TGTGCCAGCAGTGTATTCACTTCTCAGCCCCAGCATTTT
TRBD2	TRBV7-9	NA	TRBJ2-1	CASSWTSGGPPTEQFF	TGTGCCAGCAGCTGGACTAGCGGGGGGCCCCCAACTGAGCAGTTCTTC
TRBD1	TRBV7-9	NA	TRBJ1-2	CASSLAQGMPYGYTF	TGTGCCAGCAGCTTAGCACAGGGGATGCCCTATGGCTACACCTTC
TRBD1	TRBV29-1	NA	TRBJ1-4	CSHRGDDEKLFF	TGCAGCCACAGGGGGGATGATGAAAAACTGTTTTTT
TRBD2	TRBV27	once	TRBJ2-1	CASSPRTSVSYNEQFF	TGTGCCAGCAGTCCTCGGACTAGCGTGTCCTACAATGAGCAGTTCTTC
NA	TRBV30	NA	TRBJ1-3	CAWSLGTDGNTIYF	TGTGCCTGGAGTCTTGGGACCGATGGAAACACCATATATTTT
TRBD1	TRBV7-2	NA	TRBJ2-5	CASSPTTGGTQETQYF	TGTGCCAGCAGCCCCACGACAGGGGGCACCCAAGAGACCCAGTACTTC
NA	TRBV6-5	NA	TRBJ2-7	CASSYSGGASREQYF	TGTGCCAGCAGTTACTCGGGAGGAGCTTCTCGCGAGCAGTACTTC
NA	TRBV7-9	NA	TRBJ1-4	CASSLAQGWANEKLFF	TGTGCCAGCAGCTTAGCGCAAGGGTGGGCTAATGAAAAACTGTTTTTT
NA	TRBV5-1	NA	TRBJ2-7	CASSPSGSRINEQYF	TGCGCCAGCAGCCCCTCAGGGTCCAGGATTAACGAGCAGTACTTC
NA	TRBV27	NA	TRBJ1-2	CASSLGQRSYGYTF	TGTGCCAGCAGTTTAGGACAAAGAAGCTATGGCTACACCTTC